This T cell receptor beta chain was recorded in a study of blood T cell repertoires in COVID-19. Across the study: Samples of COVID-19 (acute and convalescent) were obtained from the United States, Italy and Spain.

Trimming shortened V by 4 bases and J by 1 base, and 19 bases separated the two germline ends. The CDR3 sequence is 17 residues long. Germline V gene lookup returns CDR1 LGHNA and CDR2 YNFKEQ. Only in-frame clones appear in the TCRdb table, and some are missing; sequencing was by immunoSEQ multiplex PCR. The data contain over 200,000 clones, about nine tenths of them singletons. The TCR originated in a young man with COVID-19, enrolled during active disease. This chain connects TRBV4-2 to TRBJ1-2; D gene uncertain. Sequencing used peripheral blood. CDR3 sequence (DNA): TGTGCCAGCAGCCTTAGATGGCAGGTTAGCGATAACTATGGCTACACCTTC. Encoded protein: CASSLRWQVSDNYGYTF.